A single sample gave rise to the 12 T cell receptor beta chains below, sequenced in a study of regulatory T cells in long-lasting Graves disease. Documented time point: newly diagnosed GD, antithyroid drugs for less than 3 months. The TCR library was made from RNA extracted from PBMCs. In building TCR beta libraries, iRepertoire HTBI primers were used together with Arm-PCR of CDR3 regions. TCRdb reanalysed the multiplex PCR reads using MiXCR and keeps one entry per CDR3 protein. The table has under 450,000 distinct CDR3 sequences, approximately 12% seen once. These sequences were also reported in another study, on T cells in Graves' hyperthyroidism and ophthalmopathy.

The sample was peripheral blood mononuclear cells (PBMCs), taken at new diagnosis, from a patient treated with antithyroid drugs. These receptor sequences come from a young woman with Graves disease.

This clonotype was picked up many times. V is TRBV6-1 and J is TRBJ2-1; 8 bases align to TRBD2. The junction had 4 bases not matched to a gene; V was cut back by 5 bases and J by 4 bases. Germline V gene sequence: CDR1 MNHNS, CDR2 SASEGT. The CDR3 runs to 14 residues. The CDR3 reads CASSRSGGYNEQFF. In DNA, the CDR3 is TGTGCCAGCAGTCGCTCGGGGGGGTACAATGAGCAGTTCTTC.

This clonotype was counted between two and nine times. The CDR3 protein is CSSSGRHNEQFF. CDR3 in DNA: TGCAGCTCTAGCGGGAGACATAATGAGCAGTTCTTC. V gene TRBV29-1 combines with J gene TRBJ2-1; the match to TRBD2 covers 10 bases. CDR1 is SQVTM, CDR2 ANQGSEA, per germline. Trimming took 8 bases from V and 7 from J; bases not matched to a gene: 5. This CDR3 contains 12 residues.

This clonotype came up many times. The chain recombines TRBV5-1 with TRBJ2-7; 7 bases align to TRBD2. The germline gives CDR1 SGHRS, CDR2 YFSETQ. This CDR3 is 13 amino acids long. V shed 1 base and J 7 bases; nucleotides not matched to a gene: 5. The CDR3 DNA is TGCGCCAGCAGCTTGACCTCAGCGGGGGAGCAGTACTTC. As protein: CASSLTSAGEQYF.

This clonotype was detected many times. The chain carries TRBV28 and TRBJ2-3; TRBD2 matches at 12 bases. V lost 5 bases and J lost 4; bases outside the gene matches: 10. Germline V gives CDR1 MDHEN, CDR2 SYDVKM. The CDR3 is 17 residues long. The CDR3 region is CASSPLAGGTHADTQYF. The DNA for the CDR3 is TGTGCCAGCAGTCCCCTAGCGGGGGGGACGCACGCAGATACGCAGTATTTT.

The gene calls are TRBV4-2 and TRBJ2-7, with 10 bases fitting TRBD2. J gave up 3 bases and V 0 bases, and 14 bases lay outside the gene matches. CDR1 and CDR2 from the germline V gene are LGHNA and YNFKEQ. The CDR3 spans 19 residues. As DNA, the CDR3 is TGTGCCAGCAGCCAAGAAAAAAATAGCTATACTAGCGGGAACTACGAGCAGTACTTC. Protein product: CASSQEKNSYTSGNYEQYF.

The table lists this clonotype with many counts. This chain joins TRBV6-1 and TRBJ2-7; 8 bases line up with TRBD1. Germline assignment: CDR1 MNHNS and CDR2 SASEGT. This CDR3 contains 13 residues. V lost 5 bases, J lost 1 base, and 1 base stayed unmatched. CDR3 loop: CASSRQGSYEQYV. CDR3 in DNA: TGTGCCAGCAGTAGACAGGGGTCCTACGAGCAGTACGTC.

This clonotype has more than one count but fewer than ten. The rearrangement joins TRBV6-5 to TRBJ2-7, with D perhaps matching TRBD1 (5 bases). CDR1 and CDR2 from the germline V gene are MNHEY and SVGAGI. CDR3 length: 14 amino acids. Trimming pared 4 bases from V and 8 bases from J, leaving 18 bases between. The CDR3 nucleotides read TGTGCCAGCAGTTCCCTCTCGACAGATTCTCAGCAGTACTTC. This translates into CASSSLSTDSQQYF.

In its sample, this clonotype was seen a few times. The J gene is TRBJ2-6, the V gene TRBV12-3 or TRBV12-4; D possibly corresponds to TRBD1 (8 bases). The CDR3 consists of 18 residues. Trimming took off 8 bases at V and 0 bases at J, with 20 bases between the two ends. The CDR3 loop reads CASGGGQVGASGANVLTF. The CDR3 bases are TGTGCCAGCGGGGGGGGACAGGTAGGGGCCTCTGGGGCCAACGTCCTGACTTTC.

This clonotype was observed a few times. The chain links TRBV19 to TRBJ1-2; D not certain. Germline-derived CDR1 and CDR2 are LNHDA and SQIVND (reference sequence). This CDR3 contains 13 residues. The ends were cut back, 2 bases at V and 3 bases at J, with 7 bases in the middle. CDR3 DNA sequence: TGTGCCAGTAGTATACGGGGATACTATGGCTACACCTTC. This codes for CASSIRGYYGYTF.

This clonotype was found many times. This sequence joins TRBV12-3 or TRBV12-4 and TRBJ2-3; D is uncertain. V gave up 8 bases and J gave up 2 bases, with 11 bases separating them. The CDR3 covers 13 residues. CDR3 loop: CASSGGPTDTQYF. DNA of the CDR3: TGTGCCAGCTCGGGCGGACCCACAGATACGCAGTATTTT.

Of note for this clonotype: A much larger clone lies one base from this, so it may be a read error. The V and J genes are TRBV11-2 and TRBJ2-1; D call uncertain. Between the trimmed V and J ends, which lost 2 bases and 7 bases, there was a span of 12 bases. This CDR3 has 14 residues. From germline, CDR1 is SGHAT and CDR2 FQNNGV. The CDR3: CASSLTHRKNEQFF. CDR3 bases: TGTGCCAGCAGCTTAACTCACCGTAAGAATGAGCAGTTCTTC.

This clonotype was seen ten or more times. J is TRBJ2-1 and V is TRBV5-1; 10 bases align to TRBD2. The CDR3 spans 15 residues. The J segment lost 9 bases and the V segment lost 0 bases, leaving 6 bases of the junction unmatched. CDR1 and CDR2 from the germline V gene are SGHRS and YFSETQ. CDR3 residues: CASSLGLAGVAEQFF. The DNA for the CDR3 is TGCGCCAGCAGCTTGGGGCTAGCGGGAGTAGCTGAGCAGTTCTTC.